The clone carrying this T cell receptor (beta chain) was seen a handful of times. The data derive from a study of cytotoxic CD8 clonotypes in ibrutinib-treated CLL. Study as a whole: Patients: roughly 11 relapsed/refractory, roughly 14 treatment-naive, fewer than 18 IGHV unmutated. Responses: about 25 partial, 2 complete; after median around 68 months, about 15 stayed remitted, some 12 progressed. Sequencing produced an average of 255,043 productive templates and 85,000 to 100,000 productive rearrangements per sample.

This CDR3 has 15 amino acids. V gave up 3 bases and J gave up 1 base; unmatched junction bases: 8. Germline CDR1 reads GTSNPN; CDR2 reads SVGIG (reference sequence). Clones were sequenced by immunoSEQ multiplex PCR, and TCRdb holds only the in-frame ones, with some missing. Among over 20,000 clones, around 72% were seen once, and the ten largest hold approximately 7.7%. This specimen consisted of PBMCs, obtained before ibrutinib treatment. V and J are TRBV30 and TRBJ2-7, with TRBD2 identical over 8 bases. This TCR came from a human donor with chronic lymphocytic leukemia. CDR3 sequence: CAWSRSSGLSYEQYF. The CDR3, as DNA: TGTGCCTGGAGCCGATCTAGCGGGCTTTCCTACGAGCAGTACTTC.